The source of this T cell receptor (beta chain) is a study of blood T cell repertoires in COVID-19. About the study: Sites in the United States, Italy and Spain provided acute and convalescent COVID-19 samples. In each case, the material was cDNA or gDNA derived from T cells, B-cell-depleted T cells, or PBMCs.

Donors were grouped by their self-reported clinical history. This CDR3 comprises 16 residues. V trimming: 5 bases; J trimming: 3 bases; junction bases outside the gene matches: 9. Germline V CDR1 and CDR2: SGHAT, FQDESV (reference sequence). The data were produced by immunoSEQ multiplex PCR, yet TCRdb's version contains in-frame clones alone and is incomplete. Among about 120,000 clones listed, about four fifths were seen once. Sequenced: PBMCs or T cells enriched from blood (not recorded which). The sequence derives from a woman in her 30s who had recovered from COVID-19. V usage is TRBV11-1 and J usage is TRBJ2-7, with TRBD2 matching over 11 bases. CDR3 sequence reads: CASSPGGTSGFYEQYF. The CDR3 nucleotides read TGTGCCAGCAGCCCAGGGGGGACTAGCGGCTTCTACGAGCAGTACTTC.